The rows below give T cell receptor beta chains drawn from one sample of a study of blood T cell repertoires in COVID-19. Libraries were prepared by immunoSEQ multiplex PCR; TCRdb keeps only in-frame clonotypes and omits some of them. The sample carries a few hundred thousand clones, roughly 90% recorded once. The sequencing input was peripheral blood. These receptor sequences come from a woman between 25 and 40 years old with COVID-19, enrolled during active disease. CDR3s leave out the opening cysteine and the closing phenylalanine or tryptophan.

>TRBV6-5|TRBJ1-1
ASTLEQGANTEAF
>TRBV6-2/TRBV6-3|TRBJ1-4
ASSYPNASGKLF
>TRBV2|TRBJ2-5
ASSEGLAETQY
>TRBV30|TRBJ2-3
AWSGSGGYTDTQY
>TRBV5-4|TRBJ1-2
ASSLPGNYGYT
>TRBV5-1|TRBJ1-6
ASSLASRGLENSPLH
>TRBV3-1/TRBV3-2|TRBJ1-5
ASSQGGGAEQPQH
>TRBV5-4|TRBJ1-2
ASSLVQVLNGYT
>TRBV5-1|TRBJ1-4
ASTKGQGDEKLF
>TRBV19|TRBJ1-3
AGGTGGNTIY
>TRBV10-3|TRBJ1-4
AINNRGPEEKLF
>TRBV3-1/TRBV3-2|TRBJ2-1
ASSEGLASSYNEQF
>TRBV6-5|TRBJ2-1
ASRRTGGEQF
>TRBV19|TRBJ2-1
ASSIGDYYNEQF
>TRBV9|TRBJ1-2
ASRDRTSYGYT
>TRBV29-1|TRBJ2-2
SAYKGLAGDSSDTGELF
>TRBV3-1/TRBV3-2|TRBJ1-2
ASSQLRTAHYGYT
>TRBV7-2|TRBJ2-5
ASNRGFQETQY
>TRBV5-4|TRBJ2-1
ASSLGGPPNEQF
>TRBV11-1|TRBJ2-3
ASSLLLAGSTDTQY
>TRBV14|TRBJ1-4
ASSQGQGGKLF
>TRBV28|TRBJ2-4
ASEQPAKNIQY
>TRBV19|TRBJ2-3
ASSIIGGRAIDTQY
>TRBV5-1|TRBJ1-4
ASSLWAGDEKLF
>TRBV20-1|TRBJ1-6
SASSRGNSPLH